This TCR beta chain was sequenced for a study of PD-L1 blockade in urothelial cancer. Study background: Researchers looked at the blood 3 weeks (second dose) and 6 weeks after treatment began. T cell content in blood samples showed a median of about 150,000.

Some clones are missing from TCRdb's copy, which holds only in-frame ones; the method was immunoSEQ multiplex PCR. The data hold roughly 100,000 clones, with around 85% observed a single time. The patients had locally advanced or metastatic urothelial carcinoma. CDR1 and CDR2 (germline): SEHNR, FQNEAQ (reference sequence). V lost 8 bases to trimming and J lost 0 bases, with 10 bases between them. The CDR3 extends over 14 amino acids. This clone has just a few counts. The source material was PBMCs, sampled around atezolizumab (anti-PD-L1) treatment. The chain couples TRBV7-9 to TRBJ2-2; D gene unclear. The sequence derives from a man aged 50 or older with urothelial cancer. The CDR3 loop is CASWRRTNTGELFF. The CDR3 DNA follows: TGTGCCAGCTGGCGGCGTACGAACACCGGGGAGCTGTTTTTT.